The 3 T cell receptor beta chains presented below share a single source sample, sequenced in a study of PD-L1 blockade in urothelial cancer. Assay used: immunoSEQ multiplex PCR; TCRdb lists only in-frame clones, some missing. Here the sample spans around 50,000 clones, more than 70% being singletons. Time point described: peripheral blood 6 weeks after treatment start. The input for sequencing was PBMCs, taken around atezolizumab (anti-PD-L1) treatment. The receptors were gathered from a man aged 55 to 69 with urothelial cancer.

The chain recombines TRBV15 with TRBJ2-7; TRBD1 aligns across 8 bases. The germline CDR1 and CDR2 sequences are LNHNV and YYDKDF (reference sequence). The CDR3 runs 15 residues. Unmatched junction bases numbered 5, after V lost 1 base and J lost 3 bases. CDR3 coding DNA: TGTGCCACCAGCAGAGCCGGGACAGGAGTCTACGAGCAGTACTTC. This sequence encodes CATSRAGTGVYEQYF.

The chain is built from TRBV7-9 and TRBJ1-1, with TRBD1 identical over 7 bases. The junction had 10 bases not matched to a gene; V was cut back by 4 bases and J by 5 bases. Germline V gives CDR1 SEHNR, CDR2 FQNEAQ (reference sequence). The CDR3 extends over 15 amino acids. The CDR3 is CASSSVGQRGTEAFF. For the CDR3, the DNA is TGTGCCAGCAGCTCCGTGGGACAGCGGGGGACTGAAGCTTTCTTT. Full variable domain (remainder filled in from reference TRBV7-9 and TRBJ1-1): DTGVSQNPRHKITKRGQNVTFRCDPISEHNRLYWYRQTLGQGPEFLTYFQNEAQLEKSRLLSDRFSAERPKGSFSTLEIQRTEQGDSAMYLCASSSVGQRGTEAFFGQGTRLTVV.

V gene TRBV10-3 combines with J gene TRBJ2-7, with D possibly matching TRBD2 (6 bases). Trimming cost V 9 bases and J 4 bases, with 10 bases left between them. From germline, CDR1 is ENHRY and CDR2 SYGVKD. This CDR3 contains 11 residues. Here the CDR3 DNA reads TGTGCCATGGGGGGAGAATACGAGCAGTACTTC. It codes for CAMGGEYEQYF.